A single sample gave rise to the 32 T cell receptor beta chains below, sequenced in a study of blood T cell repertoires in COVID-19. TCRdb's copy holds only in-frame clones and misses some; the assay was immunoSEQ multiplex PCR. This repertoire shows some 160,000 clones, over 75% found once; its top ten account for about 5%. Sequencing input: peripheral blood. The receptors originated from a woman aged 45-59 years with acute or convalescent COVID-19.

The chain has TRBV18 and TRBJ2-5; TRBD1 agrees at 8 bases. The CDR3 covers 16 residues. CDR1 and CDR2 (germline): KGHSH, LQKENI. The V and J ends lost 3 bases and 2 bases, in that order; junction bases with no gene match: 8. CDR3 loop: CASSPQGALGQETQYF. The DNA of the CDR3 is TGTGCCAGCTCACCGCAGGGGGCGCTGGGGCAAGAGACCCAGTACTTC.

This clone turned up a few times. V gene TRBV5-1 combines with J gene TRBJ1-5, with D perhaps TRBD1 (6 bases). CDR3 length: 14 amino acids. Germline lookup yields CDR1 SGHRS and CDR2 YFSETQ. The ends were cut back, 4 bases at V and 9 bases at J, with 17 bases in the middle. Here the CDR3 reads CASSLDQGHGPQHF. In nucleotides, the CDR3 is TGCGCCAGCAGCCTGGACCAGGGGCATGGGCCCCAGCATTTT.

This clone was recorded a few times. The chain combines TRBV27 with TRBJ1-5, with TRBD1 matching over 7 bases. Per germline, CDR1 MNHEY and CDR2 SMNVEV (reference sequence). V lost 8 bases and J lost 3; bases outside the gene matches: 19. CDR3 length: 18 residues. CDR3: CASGRWLDGTENNQPQHF. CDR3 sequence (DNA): TGTGCCAGCGGTCGTTGGTTAGACGGGACAGAAAACAATCAGCCCCAGCATTTT.

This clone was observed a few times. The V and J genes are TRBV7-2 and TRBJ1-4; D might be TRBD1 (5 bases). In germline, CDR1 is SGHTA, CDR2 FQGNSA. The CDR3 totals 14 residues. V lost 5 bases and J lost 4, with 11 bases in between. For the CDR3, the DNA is TGTGCCAGCAGCCCCAGACAGATTAATGAAAAACTGTTTTTT. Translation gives CASSPRQINEKLFF.

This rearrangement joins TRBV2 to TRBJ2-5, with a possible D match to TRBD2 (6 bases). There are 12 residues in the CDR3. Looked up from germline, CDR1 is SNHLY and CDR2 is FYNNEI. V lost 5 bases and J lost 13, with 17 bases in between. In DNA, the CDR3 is TGTGCCAGCAGTCCTCTAGCGCTCGTAGGGTACTTC. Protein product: CASSPLALVGYF.

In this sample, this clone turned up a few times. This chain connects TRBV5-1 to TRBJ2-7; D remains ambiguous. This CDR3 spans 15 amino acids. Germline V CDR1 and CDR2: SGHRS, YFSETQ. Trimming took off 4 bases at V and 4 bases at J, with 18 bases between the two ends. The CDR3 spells CASSGRPRMLYEQYF. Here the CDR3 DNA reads TGCGCCAGCAGCGGCCGTCCCAGGATGCTTTACGAGCAGTACTTC.

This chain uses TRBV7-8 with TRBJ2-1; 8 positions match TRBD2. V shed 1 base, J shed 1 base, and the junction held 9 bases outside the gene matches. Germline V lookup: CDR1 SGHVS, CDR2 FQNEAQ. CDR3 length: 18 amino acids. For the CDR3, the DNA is TGTGCCAGCAGCTTAGGTTCGTCTAGCGGGTCGTCCTACAATGAGCAGTTCTTC. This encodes CASSLGSSSGSSYNEQFF.

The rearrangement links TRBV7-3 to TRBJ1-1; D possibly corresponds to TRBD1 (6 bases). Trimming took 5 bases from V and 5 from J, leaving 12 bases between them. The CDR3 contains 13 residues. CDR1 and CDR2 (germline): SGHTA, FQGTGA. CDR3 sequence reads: CASSINRATEAFF. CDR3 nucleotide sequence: TGTGCCAGCAGCATAAACAGGGCAACTGAAGCTTTCTTT.

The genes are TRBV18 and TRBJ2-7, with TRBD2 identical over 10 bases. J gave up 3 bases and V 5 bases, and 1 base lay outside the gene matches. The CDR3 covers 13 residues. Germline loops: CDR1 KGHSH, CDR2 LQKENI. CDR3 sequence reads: CASSVAGGYEQYF. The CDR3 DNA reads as TGTGCCAGCTCAGTAGCGGGGGGCTACGAGCAGTACTTC.

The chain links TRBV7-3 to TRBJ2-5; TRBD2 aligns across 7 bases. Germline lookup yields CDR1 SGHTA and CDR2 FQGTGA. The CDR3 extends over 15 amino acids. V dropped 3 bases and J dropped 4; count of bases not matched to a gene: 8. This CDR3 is CASSFGLEIVETQYF. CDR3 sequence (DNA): TGTGCCAGCAGCTTTGGACTAGAAATTGTAGAGACCCAGTACTTC.

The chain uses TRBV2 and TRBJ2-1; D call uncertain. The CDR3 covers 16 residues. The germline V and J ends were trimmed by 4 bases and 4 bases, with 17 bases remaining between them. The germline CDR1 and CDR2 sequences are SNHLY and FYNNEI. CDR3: CASSATANVDYNEQFF. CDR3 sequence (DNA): TGTGCCAGCAGTGCGACTGCAAACGTGGATTACAATGAGCAGTTCTTC.

The CDR3 DNA sequence: TGTGCCAGCAGCCCCAGGGGGGAGAGGGATACGCAGTATTTT. This codes for CASSPRGERDTQYF. This chain links TRBV3-1 (or the pseudogene TRBV3-2) with TRBJ2-3, with D possibly being TRBD1 (7 bases). Germline loops: CDR1 LGHDT, CDR2 YNNKEL (reference sequence). The CDR3 length is 14 residues. The V gene lost 4 bases and the J gene lost 6 bases, with 14 bases spanning the gap.

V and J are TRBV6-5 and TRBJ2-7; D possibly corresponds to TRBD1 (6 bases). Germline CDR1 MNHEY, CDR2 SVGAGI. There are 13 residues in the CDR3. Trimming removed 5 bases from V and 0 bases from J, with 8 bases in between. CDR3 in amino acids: CASSTQGSYEQYF. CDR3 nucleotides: TGTGCCAGCAGTACACAGGGCTCCTACGAGCAGTACTTC.

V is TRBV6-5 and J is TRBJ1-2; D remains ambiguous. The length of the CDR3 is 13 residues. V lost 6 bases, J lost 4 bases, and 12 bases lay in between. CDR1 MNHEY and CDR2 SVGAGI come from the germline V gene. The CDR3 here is CASSSHSLYGYTF. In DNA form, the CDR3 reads TGTGCCAGCAGCAGTCACAGCCTCTATGGCTACACCTTC.

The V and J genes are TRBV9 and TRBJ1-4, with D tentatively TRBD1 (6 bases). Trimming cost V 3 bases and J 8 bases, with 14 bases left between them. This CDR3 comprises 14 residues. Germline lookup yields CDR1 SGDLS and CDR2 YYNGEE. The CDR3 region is CASSDDRFDEKLFF. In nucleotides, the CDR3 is TGTGCCAGCAGCGATGACAGGTTTGACGAAAAACTGTTTTTT. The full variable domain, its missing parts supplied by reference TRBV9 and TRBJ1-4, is DSGVTQTPKHLITATGQRVTLRCSPRSGDLSVYWYQQSLDQGLQFLIQYYNGEERAKGNILERFSAQQFPDLHSELNLSSLELGDSALYFCASSDDRFDEKLFFGSGTQLSVL.

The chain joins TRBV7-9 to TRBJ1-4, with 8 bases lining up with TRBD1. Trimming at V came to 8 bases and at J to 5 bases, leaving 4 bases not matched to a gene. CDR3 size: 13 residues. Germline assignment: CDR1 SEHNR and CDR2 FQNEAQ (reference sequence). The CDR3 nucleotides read TGTGCCAGCTCGGACAGGGTAAATGAAAAACTGTTTTTT. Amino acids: CASSDRVNEKLFF.

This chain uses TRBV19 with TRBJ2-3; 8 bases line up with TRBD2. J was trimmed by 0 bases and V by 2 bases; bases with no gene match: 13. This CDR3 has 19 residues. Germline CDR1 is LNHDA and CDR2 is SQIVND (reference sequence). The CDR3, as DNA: TGTGCCAGTAGTATACCCCTTGGAGTAGCGGGAATTAGCACAGATACGCAGTATTTT. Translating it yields CASSIPLGVAGISTDTQYF.

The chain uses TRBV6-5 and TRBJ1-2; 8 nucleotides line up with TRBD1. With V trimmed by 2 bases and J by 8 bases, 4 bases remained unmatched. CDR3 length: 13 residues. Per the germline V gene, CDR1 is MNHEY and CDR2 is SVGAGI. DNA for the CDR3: TGTGCCAGCAGTTACCACAGGGGGGAGGGCTACACCTTC. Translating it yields CASSYHRGEGYTF.

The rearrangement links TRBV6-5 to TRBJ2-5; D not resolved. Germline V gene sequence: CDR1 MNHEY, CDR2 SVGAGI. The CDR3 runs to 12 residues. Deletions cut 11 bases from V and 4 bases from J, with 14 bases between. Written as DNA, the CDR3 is TGTGCCCACGGCAGGATTCCAGAGACCCAGTACTTC. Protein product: CAHGRIPETQYF.

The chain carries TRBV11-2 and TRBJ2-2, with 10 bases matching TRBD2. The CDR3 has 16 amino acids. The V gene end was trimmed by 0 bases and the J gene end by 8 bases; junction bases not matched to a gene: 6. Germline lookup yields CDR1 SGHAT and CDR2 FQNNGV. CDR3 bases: TGTGCCAGCAGCTTAGATCTTACTAGCGGGGTAGGGGAGCTGTTTTTT. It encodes CASSLDLTSGVGELFF.

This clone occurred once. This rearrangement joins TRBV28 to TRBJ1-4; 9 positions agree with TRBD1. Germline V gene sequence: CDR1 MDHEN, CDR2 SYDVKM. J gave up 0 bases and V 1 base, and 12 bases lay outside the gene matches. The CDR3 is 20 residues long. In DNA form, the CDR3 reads TGTGCCAGCAGTTTATTCTATCTCTGGGACAGGGAAACAACTAATGAAAAACTGTTTTTT. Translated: CASSLFYLWDRETTNEKLFF.

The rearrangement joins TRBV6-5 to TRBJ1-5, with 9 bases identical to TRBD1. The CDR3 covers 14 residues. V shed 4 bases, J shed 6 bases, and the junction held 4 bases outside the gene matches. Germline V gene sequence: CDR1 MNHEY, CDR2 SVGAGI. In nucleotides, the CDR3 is TGTGCCAGCAGTTCACAGGGGGCGGTTCAGCCCCAGCATTTT. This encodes CASSSQGAVQPQHF.

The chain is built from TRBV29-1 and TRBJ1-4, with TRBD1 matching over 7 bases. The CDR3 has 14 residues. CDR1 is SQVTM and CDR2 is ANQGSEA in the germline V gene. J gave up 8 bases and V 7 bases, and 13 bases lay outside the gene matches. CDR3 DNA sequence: TGCAGCGGTACGACAGGGTCCGGAATAGAAAAACTGTTTTTT. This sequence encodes CSGTTGSGIEKLFF.

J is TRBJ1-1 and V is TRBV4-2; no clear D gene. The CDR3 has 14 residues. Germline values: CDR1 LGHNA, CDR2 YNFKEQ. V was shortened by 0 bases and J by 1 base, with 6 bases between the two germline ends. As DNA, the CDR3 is TGTGCCAGCAGCCAAGAGGCAGGGAACACTGAAGCTTTCTTT. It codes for CASSQEAGNTEAFF.

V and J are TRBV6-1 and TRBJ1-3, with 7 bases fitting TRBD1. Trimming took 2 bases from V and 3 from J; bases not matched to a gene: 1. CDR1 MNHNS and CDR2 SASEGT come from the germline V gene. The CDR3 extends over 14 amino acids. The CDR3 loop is CASSETGVGNTIYF. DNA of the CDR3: TGTGCCAGCAGTGAAACAGGGGTTGGAAACACCATATATTTT.

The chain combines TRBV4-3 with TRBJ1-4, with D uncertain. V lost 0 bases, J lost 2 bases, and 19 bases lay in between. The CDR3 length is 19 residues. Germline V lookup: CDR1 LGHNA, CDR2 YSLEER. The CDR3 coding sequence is TGCGCCAGCAGCCAAGATAGATTGAGGGTAGAGGGCACTAATGAAAAACTGTTTTTT. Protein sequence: CASSQDRLRVEGTNEKLFF.

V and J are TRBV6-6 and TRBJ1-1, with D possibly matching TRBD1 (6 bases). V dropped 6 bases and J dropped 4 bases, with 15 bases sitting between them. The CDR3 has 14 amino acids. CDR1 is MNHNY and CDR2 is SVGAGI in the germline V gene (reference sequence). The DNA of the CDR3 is TGTGCCAGCAGCCGCTGGGGGGGGCGCACTGAAGCTTTCTTT. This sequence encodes CASSRWGGRTEAFF.

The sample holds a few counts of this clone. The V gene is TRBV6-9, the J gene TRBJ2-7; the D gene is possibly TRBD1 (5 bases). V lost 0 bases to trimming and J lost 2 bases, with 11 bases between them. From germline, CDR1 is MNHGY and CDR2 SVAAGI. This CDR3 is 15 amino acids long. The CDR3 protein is CASSYSSGRAYEQYF. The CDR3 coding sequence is TGTGCCAGCAGTTATTCTTCCGGCAGGGCCTACGAGCAGTACTTC.

CDR3 sequence: CASSSFETDYHNEQFF. CDR3 coding DNA: TGTGCCAGCAGTTCTTTTGAGACAGATTATCACAATGAGCAGTTCTTC. The chain is built from TRBV27 and TRBJ2-1, with D tentatively TRBD1 (5 bases). This CDR3 comprises 16 residues. V lost 4 bases, J lost 5 bases, and 18 bases lay in between. The germline V gene has CDR1 MNHEY and CDR2 SMNVEV (reference sequence).

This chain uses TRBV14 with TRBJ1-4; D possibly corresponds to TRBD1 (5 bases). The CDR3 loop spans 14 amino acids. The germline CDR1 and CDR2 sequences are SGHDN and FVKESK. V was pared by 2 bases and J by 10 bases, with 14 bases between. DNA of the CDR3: TGTGCCAGCAGCCAACAATTGGCCGGGGGAAAACTGTTTTTT. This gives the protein CASSQQLAGGKLFF.

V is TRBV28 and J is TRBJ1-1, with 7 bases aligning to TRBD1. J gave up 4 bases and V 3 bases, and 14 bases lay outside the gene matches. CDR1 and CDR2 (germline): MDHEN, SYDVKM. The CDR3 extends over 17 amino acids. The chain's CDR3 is CASSLTGWLGFGTEAFF. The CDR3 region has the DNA TGTGCCAGCAGTTTGACAGGGTGGTTGGGGTTTGGCACTGAAGCTTTCTTT. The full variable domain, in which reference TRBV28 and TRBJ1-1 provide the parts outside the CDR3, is DVKVTQSSRYLVKRTGEKVFLECVQDMDHENMFWYRQDPGLGLRLIYFSYDVKMKEKGDIPEGYSVSREKKERFSLILESASTNQTSMYLCASSLTGWLGFGTEAFFGQGTRLTVV.

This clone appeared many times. CDR3 nucleotides: TGTGCCAGCAGTACACGACAGGAGAGTGAAAAACTGTTTTTT. Translated, it gives CASSTRQESEKLFF. The gene calls are TRBV6-5 and TRBJ1-4; perhaps TRBD1 as D (6 bases). This CDR3 is 14 amino acids long. V lost 5 bases and J 7 bases, leaving 14 bases between the germline ends. The V gene's germline CDR1 is MNHEY and CDR2 SVGAGI.